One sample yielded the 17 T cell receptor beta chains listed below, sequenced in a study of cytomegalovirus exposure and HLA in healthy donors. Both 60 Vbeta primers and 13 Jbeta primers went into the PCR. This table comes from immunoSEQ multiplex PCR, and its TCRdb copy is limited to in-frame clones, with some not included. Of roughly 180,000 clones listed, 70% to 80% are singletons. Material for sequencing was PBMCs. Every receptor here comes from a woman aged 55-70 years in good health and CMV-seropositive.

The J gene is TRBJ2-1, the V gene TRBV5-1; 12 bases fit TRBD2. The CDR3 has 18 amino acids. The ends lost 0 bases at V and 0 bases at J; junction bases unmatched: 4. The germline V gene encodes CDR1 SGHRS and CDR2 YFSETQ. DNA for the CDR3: TGCGCCAGCAGCTTGGCGCTAGCGGGGGGGCTCTCCTACAATGAGCAGTTCTTC. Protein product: CASSLALAGGLSYNEQFF.

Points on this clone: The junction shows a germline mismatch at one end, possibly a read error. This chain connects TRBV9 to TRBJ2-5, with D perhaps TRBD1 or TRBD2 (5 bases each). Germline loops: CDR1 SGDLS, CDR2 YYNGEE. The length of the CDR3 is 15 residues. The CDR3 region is CAGSVEGWARETQYF. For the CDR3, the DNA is TGTGCCGGCAGCGTAGAGGGGTGGGCTCGGGAGACCCAGTACTTC.

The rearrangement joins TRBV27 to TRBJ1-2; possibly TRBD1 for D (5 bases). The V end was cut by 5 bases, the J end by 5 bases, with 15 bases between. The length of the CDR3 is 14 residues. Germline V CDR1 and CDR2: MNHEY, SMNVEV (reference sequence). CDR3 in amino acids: CASSPTPGEYGYTF. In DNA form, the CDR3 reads TGTGCCAGCAGTCCAACACCGGGGGAGTATGGCTACACCTTC.

The CDR3 region is CASGPGASSYEQYF. In DNA, the CDR3 is TGTGCCAGCGGACCAGGGGCAAGCTCCTACGAGCAGTACTTC. The chain links TRBV5-6 to TRBJ2-7; possible D gene TRBD1, 6 bases. In germline, CDR1 is SGHDT, CDR2 YYEEEE. V lost 7 bases and J lost 0, with 14 bases in between. This CDR3 has 14 amino acids.

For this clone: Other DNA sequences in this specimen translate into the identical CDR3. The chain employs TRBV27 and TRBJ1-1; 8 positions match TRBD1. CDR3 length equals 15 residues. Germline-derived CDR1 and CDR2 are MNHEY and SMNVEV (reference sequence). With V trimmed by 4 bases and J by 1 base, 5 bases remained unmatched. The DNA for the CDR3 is TGTGCCAGCAGTTCTCCCGGACAGGGGAACACTGAAGCTTTCTTT. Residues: CASSSPGQGNTEAFF.

In DNA, the CDR3 is TGCGCCAGCAGCGTTACAGGGTTGAGCAATCAGCCCCAGCATTTT. Protein: CASSVTGLSNQPQHF. The rearrangement uses TRBV5-1 and TRBJ1-5, with D maybe TRBD1 (6 bases). The CDR3 covers 15 residues. Between the trimmed V and J ends, which lost 4 bases and 1 base, there was a span of 12 bases. Germline values: CDR1 SGHRS, CDR2 YFSETQ.

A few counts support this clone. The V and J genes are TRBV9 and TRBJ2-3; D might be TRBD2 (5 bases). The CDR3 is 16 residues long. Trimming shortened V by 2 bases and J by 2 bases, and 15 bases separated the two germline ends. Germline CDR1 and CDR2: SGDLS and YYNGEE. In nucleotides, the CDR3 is TGTGCCAGCAGCGTGAGGGCCCCTCCGGCCACAGATACGCAGTATTTT. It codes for CASSVRAPPATDTQYF. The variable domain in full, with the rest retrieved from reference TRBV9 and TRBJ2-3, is DSGVTQTPKHLITATGQRVTLRCSPRSGDLSVYWYQQSLDQGLQFLIQYYNGEERAKGNILERFSAQQFPDLHSELNLSSLELGDSALYFCASSVRAPPATDTQYFGPGTRLTVL.

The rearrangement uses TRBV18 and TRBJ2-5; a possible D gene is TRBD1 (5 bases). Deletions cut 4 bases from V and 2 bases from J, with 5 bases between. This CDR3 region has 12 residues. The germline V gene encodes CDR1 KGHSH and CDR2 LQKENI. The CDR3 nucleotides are TGTGCCAGCTCACAGGGGCAAGAGACCCAGTACTTC. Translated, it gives CASSQGQETQYF.

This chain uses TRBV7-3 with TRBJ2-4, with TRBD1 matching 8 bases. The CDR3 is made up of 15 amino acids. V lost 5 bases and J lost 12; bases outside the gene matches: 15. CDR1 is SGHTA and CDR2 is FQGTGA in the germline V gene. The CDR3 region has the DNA TGTGCCAGCAGCCCCCTTCCCGGGACAGGCGTCAATCAGTACTTC. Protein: CASSPLPGTGVNQYF. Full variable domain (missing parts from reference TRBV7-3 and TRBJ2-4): GAGVSQTPSNKVTEKGKYVELRCDPISGHTALYWYRQSLGQGPEFLIYFQGTGAADDSGLPNDRFFAVRPEGSVSTLKIQRTERGDSAVYLCASSPLPGTGVNQYFGAGTRLSVL.

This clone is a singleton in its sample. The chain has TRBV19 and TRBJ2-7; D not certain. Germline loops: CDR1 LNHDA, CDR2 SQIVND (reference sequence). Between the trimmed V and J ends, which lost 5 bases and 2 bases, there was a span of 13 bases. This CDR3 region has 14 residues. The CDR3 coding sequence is TGTGCCAGTAGTCAGACCAGGCTCACCTACGAGCAGTACTTC. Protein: CASSQTRLTYEQYF.

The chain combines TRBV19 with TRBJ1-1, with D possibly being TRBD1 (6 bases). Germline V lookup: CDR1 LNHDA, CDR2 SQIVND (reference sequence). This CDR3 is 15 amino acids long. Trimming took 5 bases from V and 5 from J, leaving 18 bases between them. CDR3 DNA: TGTGCCAGTAGTCCCTCCCGCTGGGGGCGAACTGAAGCTTTCTTT. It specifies CASSPSRWGRTEAFF.

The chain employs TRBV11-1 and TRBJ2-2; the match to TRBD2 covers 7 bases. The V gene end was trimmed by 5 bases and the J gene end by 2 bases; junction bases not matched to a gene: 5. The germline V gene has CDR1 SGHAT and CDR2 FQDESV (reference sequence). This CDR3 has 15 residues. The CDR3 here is CASSQLADNTGELFF. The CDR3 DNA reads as TGTGCCAGCAGCCAGCTAGCGGACAACACCGGGGAGCTGTTTTTT.

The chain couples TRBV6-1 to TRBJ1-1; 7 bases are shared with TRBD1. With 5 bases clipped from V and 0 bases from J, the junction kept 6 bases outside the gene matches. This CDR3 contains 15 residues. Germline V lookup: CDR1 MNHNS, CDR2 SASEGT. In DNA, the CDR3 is TGTGCCAGCAGTCCGGGGACAGTCATGAACACTGAAGCTTTCTTT. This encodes CASSPGTVMNTEAFF.

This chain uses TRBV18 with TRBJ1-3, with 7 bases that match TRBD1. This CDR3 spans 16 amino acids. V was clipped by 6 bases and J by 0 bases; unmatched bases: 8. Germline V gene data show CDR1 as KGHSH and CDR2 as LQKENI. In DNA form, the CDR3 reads TGTGCCAGCTCGGAGGGACAGCTTATCTCTGGAAACACCATATATTTT. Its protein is CASSEGQLISGNTIYF.

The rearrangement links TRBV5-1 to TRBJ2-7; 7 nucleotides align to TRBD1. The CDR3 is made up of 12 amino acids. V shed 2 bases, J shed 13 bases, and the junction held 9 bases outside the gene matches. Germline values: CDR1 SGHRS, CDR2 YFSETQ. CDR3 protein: CASSFGQATLYF. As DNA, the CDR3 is TGCGCCAGCAGCTTCGGACAGGCGACTCTCTACTTC.

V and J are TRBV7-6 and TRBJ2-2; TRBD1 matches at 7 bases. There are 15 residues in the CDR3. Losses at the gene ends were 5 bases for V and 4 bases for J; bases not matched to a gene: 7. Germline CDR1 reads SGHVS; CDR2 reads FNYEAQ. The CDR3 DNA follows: TGTGCCAGCAGCATACTACAGGGGACCACCGGGGAGCTGTTTTTT. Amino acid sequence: CASSILQGTTGELFF.

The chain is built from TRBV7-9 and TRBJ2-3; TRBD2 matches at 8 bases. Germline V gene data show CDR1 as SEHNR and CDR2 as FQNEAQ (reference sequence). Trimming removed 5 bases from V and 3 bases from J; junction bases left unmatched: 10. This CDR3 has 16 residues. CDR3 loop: CASSPRAGGRTDTQYF. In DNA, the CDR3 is TGTGCCAGCAGCCCCCGTGCGGGGGGACGTACAGATACGCAGTATTTT.